These T cell receptor beta chains were read from a single sample in a study of T cell responses to AZD1222 COVID-19 vaccine. The assay was immunoSEQ multiplex PCR, and TCRdb's table has in-frame clones only and misses some. The sample holds roughly 120,000 clones, around 94% seen once. Sequenced material: peripheral blood, taken on day 0 of AZD1222 vaccination. The receptors were sampled from an adult in good health. Both conserved end residues are part of each CDR3. A D gene is named only where the DNA matches it firmly. Not every row has a clone size; where given, it reads once, few, many or a size class.

D gene: NA; J gene: TRBJ1-2; clone size: once; V gene: TRBV28; CDR3 protein: CASSFHLNGYTF; CDR3 DNA: TGTGCCAGCAGTTTTCACCTTAATGGCTACACCTTC
D gene: NA; J gene: TRBJ1-4; clone size: NA; V gene: TRBV18; CDR3 protein: CASSPKIERVFGEKLFF; CDR3 DNA: TGTGCCAGCTCACCAAAAATCGAGAGGGTTTTCGGTGAAAAACTGTTTTTT
D gene: NA; J gene: TRBJ1-2; clone size: NA; V gene: TRBV27; CDR3 protein: CASSLLGTNGYTF; CDR3 DNA: TGTGCCAGCAGTTTACTTGGGACAAATGGCTACACCTTC
D gene: TRBD1; J gene: TRBJ2-7; clone size: NA; V gene: TRBV7-8; CDR3 protein: CASSSFRDRDEQYF; CDR3 DNA: TGTGCCAGCAGCTCATTCCGGGACAGGGACGAGCAGTACTTC
D gene: TRBD2; J gene: TRBJ2-1; clone size: NA; V gene: TRBV19; CDR3 protein: CASGGLAGGNEQFF; CDR3 DNA: TGTGCCAGTGGGGGACTAGCGGGAGGCAATGAGCAGTTCTTC
D gene: NA; J gene: TRBJ2-2; clone size: NA; V gene: TRBV30; CDR3 protein: CAWSRMPGELFF; CDR3 DNA: TGTGCCTGGAGTCGTATGCCCGGGGAGCTGTTTTTT
D gene: NA; J gene: TRBJ1-1; clone size: NA; V gene: TRBV28; CDR3 protein: CASDVRAEAFF; CDR3 DNA: TGTGCCAGCGATGTTCGGGCTGAAGCTTTCTTT
D gene: NA; J gene: TRBJ1-3; clone size: NA; V gene: TRBV14; CDR3 protein: CASTKRSSGNTIYF; CDR3 DNA: TGTGCCAGCACCAAACGTAGCTCTGGAAACACCATATATTTT
D gene: TRBD2; J gene: TRBJ2-2; clone size: NA; V gene: TRBV19; CDR3 protein: CASSIRGLVAGELFF; CDR3 DNA: TGTGCCAGTAGTATTCGAGGACTAGTGGCCGGGGAGCTGTTTTTT
D gene: TRBD1; J gene: TRBJ1-5; clone size: NA; V gene: TRBV28; CDR3 protein: CASSLPDRGNNQPQHF; CDR3 DNA: TGTGCCAGCAGTTTGCCAGACAGGGGCAACAATCAGCCCCAGCATTTT
D gene: TRBD1; J gene: TRBJ2-1; clone size: NA; V gene: TRBV5-8; CDR3 protein: CASVDRESSYNEQFF; CDR3 DNA: TGTGCCAGCGTCGACAGGGAAAGCTCCTACAATGAGCAGTTCTTC
D gene: NA; J gene: TRBJ1-2; clone size: NA; V gene: TRBV28; CDR3 protein: CASSLWARGGYTF; CDR3 DNA: TGTGCCAGCAGTTTATGGGCCAGGGGTGGCTACACCTTC
D gene: NA; J gene: TRBJ2-5; clone size: NA; V gene: TRBV2; CDR3 protein: CAIDGSQGRYF; CDR3 DNA: TGTGCCATAGACGGAAGTCAGGGGAGGTACTTC
D gene: TRBD1; J gene: TRBJ2-3; clone size: NA; V gene: TRBV9; CDR3 protein: CASSETGGAGDTQYF; CDR3 DNA: TGTGCCAGCAGCGAGACAGGGGGCGCGGGGGATACGCAGTATTTT
D gene: NA; J gene: TRBJ1-6; clone size: NA; V gene: TRBV5-1; CDR3 protein: CASSSRTQNSPLHF; CDR3 DNA: TGCGCCAGCAGCTCAAGAACGCAAAATTCACCCCTCCACTTT
D gene: NA; J gene: TRBJ1-5; clone size: NA; V gene: TRBV19; CDR3 protein: CASSTRPELNPQHF; CDR3 DNA: TGTGCCAGTAGTACAAGACCGGAGTTAAATCCCCAGCATTTT
D gene: NA; J gene: TRBJ2-3; clone size: NA; V gene: TRBV11-2; CDR3 protein: CASSAVKSRGTQYF; CDR3 DNA: TGTGCCAGCAGCGCGGTAAAGTCCAGAGGTACGCAGTATTTT
D gene: TRBD2; J gene: TRBJ2-7; clone size: NA; V gene: TRBV7-9; CDR3 protein: CASSPRGLASSYEQYF; CDR3 DNA: TGTGCCAGCAGCCCGAGGGGACTAGCGAGCTCCTACGAGCAGTACTTC
D gene: NA; J gene: TRBJ2-1; clone size: NA; V gene: TRBV10-3; CDR3 protein: CAISETAPSYNEQFF; CDR3 DNA: TGTGCCATCAGTGAGACAGCCCCTTCCTACAATGAGCAGTTCTTC
D gene: NA; J gene: TRBJ2-7; clone size: few; V gene: TRBV28; CDR3 protein: CASSLPDSHELYEQYF; CDR3 DNA: TGTGCCAGCAGTCTTCCAGACTCACATGAGCTCTACGAGCAGTACTTC
D gene: TRBD2; J gene: TRBJ2-1; clone size: NA; V gene: TRBV5-5; CDR3 protein: CASSWGIAGGENEQFF; CDR3 DNA: TGTGCCAGCAGCTGGGGGATAGCGGGAGGAGAAAATGAGCAGTTCTTC
D gene: TRBD2; J gene: TRBJ2-1; clone size: NA; V gene: TRBV19; CDR3 protein: CASSLVGGPPFF; CDR3 DNA: TGTGCCAGTAGTTTGGTGGGAGGGCCTCCGTTCTTC
D gene: NA; J gene: TRBJ1-2; clone size: NA; V gene: TRBV18; CDR3 protein: CASSPPGYGYTF; CDR3 DNA: TGTGCCAGCTCACCACCCGGCTATGGCTACACCTTC
D gene: NA; J gene: TRBJ2-1; clone size: once; V gene: TRBV10-2; CDR3 protein: CASSEFGEQFF; CDR3 DNA: TGCGCCAGCAGTGAGTTTGGTGAGCAGTTCTTC
D gene: NA; J gene: TRBJ1-2; clone size: NA; V gene: TRBV5-3; CDR3 protein: CARSSRGGGGYTF; CDR3 DNA: TGTGCCAGAAGCTCTAGGGGTGGCGGGGGCTACACCTTC
D gene: NA; J gene: TRBJ2-7; clone size: NA; V gene: TRBV4-2; CDR3 protein: CASSQFLAHDTYEQYF; CDR3 DNA: TGTGCCAGCAGCCAATTTCTAGCGCACGATACCTACGAGCAGTACTTC
D gene: NA; J gene: TRBJ1-1; clone size: NA; V gene: TRBV2; CDR3 protein: CATRQQYTEAFF; CDR3 DNA: TGTGCCACGCGACAGCAATACACTGAAGCTTTCTTT
D gene: NA; J gene: TRBJ2-3; clone size: NA; V gene: TRBV13; CDR3 protein: CASSRTGATYTDTQYF; CDR3 DNA: TGTGCCAGCAGCAGGACCGGGGCCACCTACACAGATACGCAGTATTTT
D gene: TRBD1; J gene: TRBJ2-5; clone size: NA; V gene: TRBV18; CDR3 protein: CASSPPVAGGQETQYF; CDR3 DNA: TGTGCCAGCTCACCACCGGTGGCAGGGGGTCAAGAGACCCAGTACTTC
D gene: TRBD1; J gene: TRBJ2-6; clone size: NA; V gene: TRBV15; CDR3 protein: CATSETGAGANVLTF; CDR3 DNA: TGTGCCACCAGCGAAACAGGGGCTGGGGCCAACGTCCTGACTTTC
D gene: NA; J gene: TRBJ1-2; clone size: NA; V gene: TRBV28; CDR3 protein: CASSFLDSTNYGYTF; CDR3 DNA: TGTGCCAGCAGTTTCCTGGACAGTACTAACTATGGCTACACCTTC
D gene: TRBD2; J gene: TRBJ2-3; clone size: NA; V gene: TRBV7-6; CDR3 protein: CASTELAGGLRSTDTQYF; CDR3 DNA: TGTGCCAGCACCGAGTTAGCGGGAGGGCTTAGGAGCACAGATACGCAGTATTTT
D gene: NA; J gene: TRBJ1-2; clone size: NA; V gene: TRBV28; CDR3 protein: CASSSRNHYGYTF; CDR3 DNA: TGTGCCAGCAGTTCCAGAAACCACTATGGCTACACCTTC
D gene: TRBD2; J gene: TRBJ2-1; clone size: NA; V gene: TRBV19; CDR3 protein: CASTVTSASYNEQFF; CDR3 DNA: TGTGCCAGTACCGTGACTAGCGCTTCCTACAATGAGCAGTTCTTC
D gene: NA; J gene: TRBJ2-1; clone size: NA; V gene: TRBV15; CDR3 protein: CATSSTGESYNEQFF; CDR3 DNA: TGTGCCACCAGCAGTACGGGAGAATCCTACAATGAGCAGTTCTTC
D gene: NA; J gene: TRBJ2-2; clone size: NA; V gene: TRBV27; CDR3 protein: CASSLRGTGELFF; CDR3 DNA: TGTGCCAGCAGTTTAAGGGGCACCGGGGAGCTGTTTTTT
D gene: TRBD2; J gene: TRBJ2-1; clone size: few; V gene: TRBV5-1; CDR3 protein: CASTAGNSYNEQFF; CDR3 DNA: TGCGCCAGCACAGCGGGAAACTCCTACAATGAGCAGTTCTTC